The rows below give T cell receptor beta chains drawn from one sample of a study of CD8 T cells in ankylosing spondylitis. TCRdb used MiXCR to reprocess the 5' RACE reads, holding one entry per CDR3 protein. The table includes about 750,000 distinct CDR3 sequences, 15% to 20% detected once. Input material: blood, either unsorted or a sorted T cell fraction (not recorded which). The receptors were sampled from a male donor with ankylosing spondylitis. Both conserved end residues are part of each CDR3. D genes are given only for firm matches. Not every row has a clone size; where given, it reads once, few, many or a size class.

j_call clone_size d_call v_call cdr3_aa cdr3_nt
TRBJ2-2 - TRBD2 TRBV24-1 CATSATGTSGGPRITGELFF TGTGCCACCAGTGCCACCGGGACTAGCGGGGGGCCGCGTATTACCGGGGAGCTGTTTTTT
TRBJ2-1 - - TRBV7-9 CASSPDSGFYNEQFF TGTGCCAGCAGTCCTGATAGTGGTTTTTACAATGAGCAGTTCTTC
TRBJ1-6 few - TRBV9 CASSAPTLGPEGNSPLHF TGTGCCAGCAGCGCCCCAACCTTGGGCCCCGAGGGTAATTCACCCCTCCACTTT
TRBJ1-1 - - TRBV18 CASSPSGSWTEAFF TGTGCCAGCTCACCCTCCGGGAGTTGGACTGAAGCTTTCTTT
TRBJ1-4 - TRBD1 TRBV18 CASSPLIRQGSNEKLFF TGTGCCAGCTCACCACTTATCAGACAGGGTTCGAATGAAAAACTGTTTTTT
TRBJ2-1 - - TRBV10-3 CATSAGESYNEQFF TGTGCCACCTCGGCAGGGGAGTCCTACAATGAGCAGTTCTTC
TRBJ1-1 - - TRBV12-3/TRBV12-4 CASSLLASYGDTEAFF TGTGCCAGCAGTTTACTCGCGAGTTACGGGGACACTGAAGCTTTCTTT
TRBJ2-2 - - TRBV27 CASSLDALGSGELFF TGTGCCAGCAGTTTAGATGCGTTGGGGTCCGGGGAGCTGTTTTTT
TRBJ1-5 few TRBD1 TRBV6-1 CASSPGTGGPTNQPQHF TGTGCCAGCAGCCCCGGGACAGGGGGACCCACCAATCAGCCCCAGCATTTT
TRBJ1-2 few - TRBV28 CASSAYPPARGYTF TGTGCCAGCTCCGCCTACCCCCCGGCCCGCGGCTACACCTTC
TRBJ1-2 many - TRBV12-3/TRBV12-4 CASIMGGPPYGYTF TGTGCCAGCATCATGGGGGGGCCCCCCTATGGCTACACCTTC
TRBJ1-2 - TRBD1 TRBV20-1 CSASGTVYGYTF TGCAGTGCATCCGGGACAGTCTATGGCTACACCTTC
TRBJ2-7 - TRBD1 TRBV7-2 CASSLTGKQYF TGTGCCAGCAGCTTGACAGGGAAGCAGTACTTC
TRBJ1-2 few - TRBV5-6 CASSPGTGSSNYGYTF TGTGCCAGCAGCCCCGGAACCGGGTCTTCTAACTATGGCTACACCTTC
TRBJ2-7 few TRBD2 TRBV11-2 CASSLAGAGYEQYF TGTGCCAGCAGCTTAGCGGGAGCGGGATACGAGCAGTACTTC
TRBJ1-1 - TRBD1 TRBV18 CASSPEGALGTEAFF TGTGCCAGCTCACCGGAGGGGGCGCTGGGGACTGAAGCTTTCTTT
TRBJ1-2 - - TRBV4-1 CASSQLGAGRANYGYTF TGCGCCAGCAGCCAGTTGGGTGCAGGTCGGGCTAACTATGGCTACACCTTC